The T cell receptor (beta chain) described here comes from a study of cytomegalovirus exposure and HLA in healthy donors. Assay used: immunoSEQ multiplex PCR; TCRdb lists only in-frame clones, some missing. The data contain approximately 160,000 clones, roughly nine tenths of them singletons. General observations from the study: Cytomegalovirus-associated TCR beta chains were listed, numbering 150 to 200. Most TCR sequences proved rare, with some public TCRs found in many donors. Per published reports, the classifier diagnosed cytomegalovirus status with high specificity and sensitivity. In vitro assays verified that a few CMV-associated chains recognized CMV antigens specifically.

V shed 7 bases and J shed 3 bases, with 16 bases lying between them. CDR3 length: 14 residues. Germline-derived CDR1 and CDR2 are PRHDT and FYEKMQ (reference sequence). Of note for this clone: Its cognate antigen is unknown.

This sequence originates from a woman between 18 and 30 years old in good health and CMV-seropositive. The chain is built from TRBV13 and TRBJ2-7; weak D call: TRBD1 (6 bases). Sequencing was performed on PBMCs. CDR3 nucleotides: TGTGCCAGCACCCCGCCGGGACACTTCTACGAGCAGTACTTC. Translated, it gives CASTPPGHFYEQYF.